A single sample is the source of the 23 T cell receptor beta chains below, sequenced in a study of control samples from healthy donors and cancer patients. Measured with immunoSEQ multiplex PCR; TCRdb has only the in-frame clones, and not every one. The sample shows some 190,000 clones, 91% of them seen only once. Sequenced: blood. The receptors stem from a man in his thirties or forties in good health.

CDR3 DNA: TGTGCCAGTAGTCCCCTTTTGGGAATTAATGAGCAGTTCTTC. It translates to CASSPLLGINEQFF. The rearrangement uses TRBV19 and TRBJ2-1; D is unresolved. CDR3 length equals 14 residues. V was cut by 5 bases and J by 7 bases, with 15 bases left in between. CDR1 LNHDA and CDR2 SQIVND come from the germline V gene (reference sequence).

The chain couples TRBV10-3 to TRBJ2-7; D unresolved. This CDR3 is built from 14 residues. The V and J ends lost 0 bases and 4 bases respectively, with 10 bases between them. Germline CDR1 ENHRY, CDR2 SYGVKD. The DNA for the CDR3 is TGTGCCATCAGTGAGTCGCTTACAGAATACGAGCAGTACTTC. This encodes CAISESLTEYEQYF.

V is TRBV29-1 and J is TRBJ1-2, with D unresolved. CDR1 and CDR2 from the germline V gene are SQVTM and ANQGSEA. CDR3 length equals 14 residues. The ends were cut back, 2 bases at V and 2 bases at J, with 12 bases in the middle. CDR3 bases: TGCAGCGTTGAAATTGCGGACCGGAACTATGGCTACACCTTC. Its translation: CSVEIADRNYGYTF.

CDR3 residues: CASSRDTGQGRQETQYF. The CDR3, as DNA: TGTGCCAGCAGCCGCGATACGGGACAGGGTAGGCAAGAGACCCAGTACTTC. This chain uses TRBV5-5 with TRBJ2-5; 9 bases agree with TRBD1. CDR3 length: 17 residues. V lost 4 bases and J lost 2; bases outside the gene matches: 12. CDR1 is SGHKS, CDR2 YYEKEE, per germline (reference sequence). The complete variable domain, with remaining parts taken from reference TRBV5-5 and TRBJ2-5, reads DAGVTQSPTHLIKTRGQQVTLRCSPISGHKSVSWYQQVLGQGPQFIFQYYEKEERGRGNFPDRFSARQFPNYSSELNVNALLLGDSALYLCASSRDTGQGRQETQYFGPGTRLLVL.

The J gene is TRBJ2-7, the V gene TRBV9, with 8 bases aligning to TRBD2. Looked up from germline, CDR1 is SGDLS and CDR2 is YYNGEE. The V segment lost 0 bases and the J segment 5 bases; nucleotides outside the gene matches: 4. The CDR3 spans 14 residues. In nucleotides, the CDR3 is TGTGCCAGCAGCGTAGCGGGGGGGTTCGACGAGCAGTACTTC. It translates to CASSVAGGFDEQYF.

This chain uses TRBV7-9 with TRBJ2-1; weak D call: TRBD1 (6 bases). V was shortened by 6 bases and J by 5 bases, with 17 bases between the two germline ends. CDR3 length: 15 amino acids. The V gene's germline CDR1 is SEHNR and CDR2 FQNEAQ (reference sequence). Here the CDR3 reads CASSSDRWQNNEQFF. CDR3 nucleotides: TGTGCCAGCAGTTCCGACAGGTGGCAAAACAATGAGCAGTTCTTC.

The chain couples TRBV21-1 to TRBJ1-1; TRBD1, the table's D call, was not compared with the DNA. TRBV21-1 corresponds to a pseudogene. This CDR3 is built from 16 residues. CDR3 DNA sequence: TGTGCCAGCAGCAAACGTTGTAGACACGGATGCACTGAAGCTTTCTTT. Translating gives CASSKRCRHGCTEAFF.

The CDR3 here is CATSRDLGSGKPQHF. CDR3 sequence (DNA): TGTGCCACCAGCAGAGATTTGGGGTCCGGGAAGCCCCAGCATTTT. The rearrangement links TRBV15 to TRBJ1-5; D uncertain. Trimming shortened V by 0 bases and J by 8 bases, and 14 bases separated the two germline ends. Germline assignment: CDR1 LNHNV and CDR2 YYDKDF (reference sequence). The CDR3 has 15 residues.

This clone is a singleton in its sample. The rearrangement links TRBV30 to TRBJ1-4, with a weak D call TRBD1 (5 bases). The V and J ends lost 1 base and 8 bases respectively, with 14 bases between them. Germline loops: CDR1 GTSNPN, CDR2 SVGIG (reference sequence). The CDR3 totals 14 residues. In nucleotides, the CDR3 is TGTGCCTGGAGTGATTTAGGGGTAGTGGAAAAACTGTTTTTT. It specifies CAWSDLGVVEKLFF.

The chain carries TRBV27 and TRBJ2-3; 8 positions agree with TRBD1. V gave up 4 bases and J gave up 7 bases; unmatched junction bases: 13. The CDR3 is made up of 16 amino acids. Germline V gives CDR1 MNHEY, CDR2 SMNVEV (reference sequence). The CDR3 DNA follows: TGTGCCAGCAGTTCCCTCGGACAGGGTCTTGGGAATACGCAGTATTTT. Translation: CASSSLGQGLGNTQYF.

This clone was seen a few times. V and J are TRBV6-5 and TRBJ1-5; no clear D. The CDR3 has 13 residues. Trimming removed 0 bases from V and 7 bases from J, with 7 bases in between. Looked up from germline, CDR1 is MNHEY and CDR2 is SVGAGI. This CDR3 reads CASSYSPTQPQHF. Here the CDR3 DNA reads TGTGCCAGCAGTTACTCACCTACCCAGCCCCAGCATTTT.

V usage is TRBV3-1 (or the pseudogene TRBV3-2) and J usage is TRBJ1-2; D is ambiguous. Trimming shortened V by 0 bases and J by 0 bases, and 8 bases separated the two germline ends. The CDR3 extends over 15 amino acids. The germline gives CDR1 LGHDT, CDR2 YNNKEL (reference sequence). CDR3 DNA sequence: TGTGCCAGCAGCCAAGACGCGGGCCCTAACTATGGCTACACCTTC. It encodes CASSQDAGPNYGYTF.

The chain couples TRBV24-1 to TRBJ2-7; D not certain. The V gene lost 4 bases and the J gene lost 1 base, with 7 bases spanning the gap. CDR3 length equals 13 residues. Germline lookup yields CDR1 KGHDR and CDR2 SFDVKD. CDR3 loop: CATSDSNSYEQYF. DNA of the CDR3: TGTGCCACCAGTGACTCGAATTCCTACGAGCAGTACTTC.

This chain connects TRBV9 to TRBJ2-4, with TRBD2 matching 9 bases. Germline trimming cut 0 bases from V and 0 bases from J; bases unmatched to any gene: 10. CDR3 length equals 19 residues. Germline lookup yields CDR1 SGDLS and CDR2 YYNGEE. The CDR3 nucleotides read TGTGCCAGCAGCGTAGGCGCGGGGGGGCCAGGTCAAGCCAAAAACATTCAGTACTTC. Protein: CASSVGAGGPGQAKNIQYF.

This clone was counted once. This chain links TRBV2 with TRBJ1-6; 9 bases align to TRBD1. Germline loops: CDR1 SNHLY, CDR2 FYNNEI. The CDR3 spans 19 residues. Trimming cost V 2 bases and J 0 bases; bases outside gene matches: 8. The CDR3 DNA reads as TGTGCCAGCAGTGAAAGAATTCCGGGACAGGGCTCCTATAATTCACCCCTCCACTTT. This encodes CASSERIPGQGSYNSPLHF.

The chain has TRBV9 and TRBJ2-7; D is ambiguous. Germline CDR1 is SGDLS and CDR2 is YYNGEE. V was pared by 0 bases and J by 1 base, with 8 bases between. The CDR3 consists of 14 residues. CDR3 amino acids: CASSVDGRSYEQYF. The CDR3 DNA is TGTGCCAGCAGCGTAGATGGCAGATCCTACGAGCAGTACTTC.

This rearrangement joins TRBV5-5 to TRBJ2-1, with 11 nucleotides matching TRBD2. V shed 4 bases and J 1 base; nucleotides not matched to a gene: 7. CDR3 size: 17 residues. CDR1 and CDR2 (germline): SGHKS, YYEKEE (reference sequence). CDR3 residues: CASSATSGGYSYNEQFF. DNA of the CDR3: TGTGCCAGCAGCGCAACTAGCGGGGGATATTCCTACAATGAGCAGTTCTTC.

The genes are TRBV7-9 and TRBJ1-2; D unclear. V was trimmed by 5 bases and J by 3 bases, leaving 4 bases between them. Germline V gene sequence: CDR1 SEHNR, CDR2 FQNEAQ (reference sequence). The CDR3 runs to 11 residues. The CDR3 region is CASSPDYGYTF. The CDR3 DNA is TGTGCCAGCAGCCCAGACTATGGCTACACCTTC. The full variable domain, with the rest looked up from reference TRBV7-9 and TRBJ1-2, is DTGVSQNPRHKITKRGQNVTFRCDPISEHNRLYWYRQTLGQGPEFLTYFQNEAQLEKSRLLSDRFSAERPKGSFSTLEIQRTEQGDSAMYLCASSPDYGYTFGSGTRLTVV.

The table lists this clone with a few counts. The chain recombines TRBV6-2 or TRBV6-3 with TRBJ1-6; D ambiguous. The CDR3 contains 15 residues. CDR1 and CDR2 from the germline V gene are MNHEY and SVGEGT. The V gene lost 2 bases and the J gene lost 7 bases, with 12 bases spanning the gap. The CDR3, as DNA: TGTGCCAGCAGTTACCACGCAGGCCCCAATTCACCCCTCCACTTT. This gives the protein CASSYHAGPNSPLHF.

The chain is built from TRBV2 and TRBJ1-2; D is unclear. Germline V gene lookup returns CDR1 SNHLY and CDR2 FYNNEI. This CDR3 has 15 amino acids. V lost 3 bases to trimming and J lost 0 bases, with 11 bases between them. CDR3 sequence (DNA): TGTGCCAGCAGTGAGGGCCGCAAATCTAACTATGGCTACACCTTC. Residues: CASSEGRKSNYGYTF.

The genes are TRBV4-1 and TRBJ1-4, with D hard to call. The length of the CDR3 is 15 residues. Trimming stripped 5 bases from V and 5 bases from J, with 15 bases between. Germline CDR1 reads MGHRA; CDR2 reads YSYEKL. The CDR3: CASSLLPTENEKLFF. The CDR3 DNA reads TGCGCCAGCAGCTTACTCCCGACGGAGAATGAAAAACTGTTTTTT.

This chain links TRBV7-9 with TRBJ1-1; D gene unclear. The CDR3 covers 13 residues. Germline CDR1 SEHNR, CDR2 FQNEAQ (reference sequence). Trimming removed 1 base at V and 4 bases at J, with 7 bases between. CDR3 residues: CASSLGGSTEAFF. Written as DNA, the CDR3 is TGTGCCAGCAGCTTAGGGGGTAGCACTGAAGCTTTCTTT.

This chain links TRBV7-2 with TRBJ1-5, with D possibly TRBD1 on 6 matching bases. Germline values: CDR1 SGHTA, CDR2 FQGNSA. The CDR3 spans 14 residues. V lost 5 bases and J 5 bases, leaving 13 bases between the germline ends. CDR3 amino acids: CASSTRQDYQPQHF. The CDR3 DNA reads TGTGCCAGCAGCACCCGACAGGATTATCAGCCCCAGCATTTT.